This T cell receptor beta chain was recorded in a study of T cell responses to AZD1222 COVID-19 vaccine. This CDR3 has 16 amino acids. Germline V gene sequence: CDR1 SGHDT, CDR2 YYEEEE. With V trimmed by 4 bases and J by 4 bases, 11 bases remained unmatched. The repertoire was sequenced with immunoSEQ multiplex PCR; TCRdb's copy has only in-frame clones and lacks some. The table includes more than 95,000 clones, around 90% detected once. In the case of this clone: Antigen: not known.

Whole-study results and caveats: Two AZD1222 administrations were followed by greater Spike-specific TCR breadth and depth. Spike-wide coverage was observed for vaccine-associated CD4 TCRs, with dominant responses at 160-218 and 743-854.

Sequenced material: peripheral blood, taken on day 0 of AZD1222 vaccination. This sequence originates from an adult in good health. This sequence joins TRBV5-6 and TRBJ2-5; 9 bases match TRBD1. CDR3 bases: TGTGCCAGCAGCCGAGCCGGACAGGGGCTGAGAGAGACCCAGTACTTC. This gives the protein CASSRAGQGLRETQYF.